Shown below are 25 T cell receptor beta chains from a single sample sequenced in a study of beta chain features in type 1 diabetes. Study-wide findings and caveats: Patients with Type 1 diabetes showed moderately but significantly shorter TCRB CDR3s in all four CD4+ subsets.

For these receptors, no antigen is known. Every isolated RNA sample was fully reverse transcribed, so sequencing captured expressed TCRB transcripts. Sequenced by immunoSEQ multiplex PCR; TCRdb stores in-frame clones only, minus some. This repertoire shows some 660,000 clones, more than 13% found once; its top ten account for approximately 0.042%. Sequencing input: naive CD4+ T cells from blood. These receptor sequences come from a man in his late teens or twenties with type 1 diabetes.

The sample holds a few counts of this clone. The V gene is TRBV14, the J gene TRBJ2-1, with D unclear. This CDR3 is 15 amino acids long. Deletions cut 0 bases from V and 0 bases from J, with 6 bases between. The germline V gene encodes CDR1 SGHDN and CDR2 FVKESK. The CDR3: CASSQDPSSYNEQFF. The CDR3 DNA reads TGTGCCAGCAGCCAAGATCCAAGCTCCTACAATGAGCAGTTCTTC.

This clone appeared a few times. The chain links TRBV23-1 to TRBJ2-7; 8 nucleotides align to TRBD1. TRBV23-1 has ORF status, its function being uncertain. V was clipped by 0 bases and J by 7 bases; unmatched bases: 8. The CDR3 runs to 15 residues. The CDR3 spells CASSQSRQGAGEQYF. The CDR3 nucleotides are TGCGCCAGCAGTCAATCGAGGCAGGGGGCGGGTGAGCAGTACTTC.

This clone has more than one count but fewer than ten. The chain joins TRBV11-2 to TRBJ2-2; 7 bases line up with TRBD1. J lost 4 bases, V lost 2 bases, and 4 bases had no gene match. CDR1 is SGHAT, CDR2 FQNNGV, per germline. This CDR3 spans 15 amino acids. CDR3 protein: CASSLTGAVTGELFF. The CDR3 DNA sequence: TGTGCCAGCAGCTTAACAGGGGCAGTCACCGGGGAGCTGTTTTTT. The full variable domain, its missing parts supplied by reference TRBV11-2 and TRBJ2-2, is EAGVAQSPRYKIIEKRQSVAFWCNPISGHATLYWYQQILGQGPKLLIQFQNNGVVDDSQLPKDRFSAERLKGVDSTLKIQPAKLEDSAVYLCASSLTGAVTGELFFGEGSRLTVL.

In DNA, the CDR3 is TGTGCCAGCAATAAAGACAACTCCTACGAGCAGTACTTC. Its translation is CASNKDNSYEQYF. The V call is TRBV2, the J call TRBJ2-7; unclear D gene. Trimming stripped 7 bases from V and 0 bases from J, with 10 bases between. Germline V lookup: CDR1 SNHLY, CDR2 FYNNEI. This CDR3 has 13 amino acids.

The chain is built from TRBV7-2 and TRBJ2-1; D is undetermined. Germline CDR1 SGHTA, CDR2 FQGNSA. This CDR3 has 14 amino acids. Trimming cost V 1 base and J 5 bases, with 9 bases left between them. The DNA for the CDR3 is TGTGCCAGCAGCTTAGGTTTGGGTAACAATGAGCAGTTCTTC. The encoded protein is CASSLGLGNNEQFF.

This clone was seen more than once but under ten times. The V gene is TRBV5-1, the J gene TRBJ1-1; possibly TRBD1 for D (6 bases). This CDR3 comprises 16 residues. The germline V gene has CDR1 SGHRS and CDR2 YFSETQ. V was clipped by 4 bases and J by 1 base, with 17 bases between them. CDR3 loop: CASSTRTEAPNTEAFF. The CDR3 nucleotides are TGCGCCAGCAGCACCCGGACAGAAGCCCCGAACACTGAAGCTTTCTTT.

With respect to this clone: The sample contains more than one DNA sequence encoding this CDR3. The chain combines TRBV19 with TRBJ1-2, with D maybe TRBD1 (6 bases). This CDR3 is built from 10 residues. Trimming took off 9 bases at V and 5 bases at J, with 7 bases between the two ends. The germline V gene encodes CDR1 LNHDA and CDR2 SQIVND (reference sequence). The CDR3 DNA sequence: TGTGCCAGCAGGGGATATGGCTACACCTTC. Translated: CASRGYGYTF.

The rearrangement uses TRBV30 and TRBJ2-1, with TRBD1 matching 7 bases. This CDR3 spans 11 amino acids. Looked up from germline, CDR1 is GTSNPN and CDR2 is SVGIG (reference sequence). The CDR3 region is CAWDSYNEQFF. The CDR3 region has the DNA TGTGCTTGGGACAGTTACAATGAGCAGTTCTTC.

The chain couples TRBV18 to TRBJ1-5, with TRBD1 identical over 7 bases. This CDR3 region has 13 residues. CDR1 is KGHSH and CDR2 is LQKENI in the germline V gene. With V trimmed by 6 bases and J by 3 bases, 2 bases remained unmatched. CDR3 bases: TGTGCCAGCTCGGGACAGAACAATCAGCCCCAGCATTTT. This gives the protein CASSGQNNQPQHF.

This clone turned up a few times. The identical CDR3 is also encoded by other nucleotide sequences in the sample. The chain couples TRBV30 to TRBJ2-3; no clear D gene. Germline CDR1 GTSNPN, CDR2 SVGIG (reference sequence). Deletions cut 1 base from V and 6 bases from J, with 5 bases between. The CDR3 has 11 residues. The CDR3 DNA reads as TGTGCCTGGAGTGGTCGGGATACGCAGTATTTT. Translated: CAWSGRDTQYF.

CDR3: CAWSAADNSPLHF. CDR3 bases: TGTGCCTGGAGTGCGGCAGATAATTCACCCCTCCACTTT. V gene TRBV30 combines with J gene TRBJ1-6; D is unresolved. This CDR3 is built from 13 residues. The germline V gene has CDR1 GTSNPN and CDR2 SVGIG (reference sequence). Trimming left V 1 base short and J 5 bases short, with 6 bases between.

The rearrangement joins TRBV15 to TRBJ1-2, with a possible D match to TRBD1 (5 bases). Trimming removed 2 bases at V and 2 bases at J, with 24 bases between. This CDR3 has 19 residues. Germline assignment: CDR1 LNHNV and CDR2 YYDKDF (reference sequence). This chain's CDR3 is CATSRITPERGRVNYGYTF. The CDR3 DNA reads TGTGCCACCAGCAGAATAACCCCCGAGAGGGGCAGGGTGAACTATGGCTACACCTTC.

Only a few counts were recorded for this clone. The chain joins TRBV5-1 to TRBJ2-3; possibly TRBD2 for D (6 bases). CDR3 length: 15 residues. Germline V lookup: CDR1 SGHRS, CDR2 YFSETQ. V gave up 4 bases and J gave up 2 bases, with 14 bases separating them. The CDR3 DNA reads TGCGCCAGCAGCCCCCGGGACTCCTACACAGATACGCAGTATTTT. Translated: CASSPRDSYTDTQYF.

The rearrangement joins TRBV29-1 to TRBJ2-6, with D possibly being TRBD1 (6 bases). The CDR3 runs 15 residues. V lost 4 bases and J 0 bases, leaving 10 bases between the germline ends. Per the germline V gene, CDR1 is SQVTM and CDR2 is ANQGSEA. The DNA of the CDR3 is TGCAGCGTTGTATCAGGGGCCTCTGGGGCCAACGTCCTGACTTTC. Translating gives CSVVSGASGANVLTF.

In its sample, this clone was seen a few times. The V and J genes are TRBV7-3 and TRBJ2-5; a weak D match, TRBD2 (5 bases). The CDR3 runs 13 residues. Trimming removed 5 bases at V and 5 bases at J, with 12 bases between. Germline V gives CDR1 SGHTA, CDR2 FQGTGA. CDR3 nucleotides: TGTGCCAGCAGCCCGAGAGGGTTGGAGACCCAGTACTTC. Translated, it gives CASSPRGLETQYF.

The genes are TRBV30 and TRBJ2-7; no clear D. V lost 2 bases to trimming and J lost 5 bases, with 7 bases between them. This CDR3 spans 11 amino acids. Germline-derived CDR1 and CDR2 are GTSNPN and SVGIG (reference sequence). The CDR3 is CAWSIRDEQYF. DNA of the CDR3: TGTGCCTGGAGTATTAGGGACGAGCAGTACTTC.

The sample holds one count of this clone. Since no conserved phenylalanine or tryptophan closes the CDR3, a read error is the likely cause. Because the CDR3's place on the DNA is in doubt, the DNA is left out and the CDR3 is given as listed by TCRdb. CDR3 loop: CATSREGWDVTA. The V and J genes are TRBV15 and TRBJ2-7. Germline V gene lookup returns CDR1 LNHNV and CDR2 YYDKDF (reference sequence). Ends included, the CDR3 has 12 residues.

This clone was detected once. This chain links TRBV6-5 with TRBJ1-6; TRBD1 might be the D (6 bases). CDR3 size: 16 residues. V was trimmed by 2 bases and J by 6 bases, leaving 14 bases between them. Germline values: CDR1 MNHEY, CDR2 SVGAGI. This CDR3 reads CASSYAQVGANSPLHF. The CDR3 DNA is TGTGCCAGCAGTTACGCTCAGGTGGGGGCTAATTCACCCCTCCACTTT.

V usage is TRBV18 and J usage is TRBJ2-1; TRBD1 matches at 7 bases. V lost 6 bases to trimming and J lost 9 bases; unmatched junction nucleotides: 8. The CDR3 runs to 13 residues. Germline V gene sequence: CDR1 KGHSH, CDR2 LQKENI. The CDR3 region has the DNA TGTGCCAGCTCGATGGACAGGACGGGTGAGCAGTTCTTC. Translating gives CASSMDRTGEQFF.

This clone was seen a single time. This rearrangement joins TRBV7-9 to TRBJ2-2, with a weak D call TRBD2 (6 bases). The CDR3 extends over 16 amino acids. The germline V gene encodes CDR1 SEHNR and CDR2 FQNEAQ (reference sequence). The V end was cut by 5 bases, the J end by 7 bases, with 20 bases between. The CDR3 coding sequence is TGTGCCAGCAGCCCCTGGAGGGCCGGGTATAGCGGGGAGCTGTTTTTT. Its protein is CASSPWRAGYSGELFF.

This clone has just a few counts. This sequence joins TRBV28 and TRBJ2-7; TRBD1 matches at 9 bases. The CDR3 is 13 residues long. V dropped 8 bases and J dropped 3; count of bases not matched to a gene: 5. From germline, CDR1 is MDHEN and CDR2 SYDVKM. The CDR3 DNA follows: TGTGCCAGCCAAACAGGGGGCAACTACGAGCAGTACTTC. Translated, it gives CASQTGGNYEQYF.

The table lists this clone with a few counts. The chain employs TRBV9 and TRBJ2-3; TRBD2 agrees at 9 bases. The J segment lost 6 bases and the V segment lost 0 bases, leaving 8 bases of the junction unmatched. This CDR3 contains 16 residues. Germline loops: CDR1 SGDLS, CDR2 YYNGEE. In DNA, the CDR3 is TGTGCCAGCAGCGTAGAGGGACTAGCAAGACCGGATACGCAGTATTTT. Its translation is CASSVEGLARPDTQYF.

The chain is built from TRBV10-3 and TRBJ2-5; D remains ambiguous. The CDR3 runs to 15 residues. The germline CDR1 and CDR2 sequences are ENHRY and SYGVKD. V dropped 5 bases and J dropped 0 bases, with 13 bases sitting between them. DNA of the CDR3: TGTGCCATCAGTAAAGGCCCCCAGTACCAAGAGACCCAGTACTTC. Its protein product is CAISKGPQYQETQYF.

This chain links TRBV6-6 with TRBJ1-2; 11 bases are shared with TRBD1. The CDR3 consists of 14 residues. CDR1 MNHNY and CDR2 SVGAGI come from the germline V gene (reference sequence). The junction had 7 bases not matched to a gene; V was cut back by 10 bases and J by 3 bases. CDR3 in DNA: TGTGCCACCTCCGGGACAGGGGGGCACTATGGCTACACCTTC. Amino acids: CATSGTGGHYGYTF.

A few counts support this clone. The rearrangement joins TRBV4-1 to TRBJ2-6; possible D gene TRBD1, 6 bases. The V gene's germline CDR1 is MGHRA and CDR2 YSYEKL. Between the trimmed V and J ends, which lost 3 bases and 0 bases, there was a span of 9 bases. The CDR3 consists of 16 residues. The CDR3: CASSHNRASGANVLTF. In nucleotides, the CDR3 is TGCGCCAGCAGCCACAACAGGGCCTCTGGGGCCAACGTCCTGACTTTC.